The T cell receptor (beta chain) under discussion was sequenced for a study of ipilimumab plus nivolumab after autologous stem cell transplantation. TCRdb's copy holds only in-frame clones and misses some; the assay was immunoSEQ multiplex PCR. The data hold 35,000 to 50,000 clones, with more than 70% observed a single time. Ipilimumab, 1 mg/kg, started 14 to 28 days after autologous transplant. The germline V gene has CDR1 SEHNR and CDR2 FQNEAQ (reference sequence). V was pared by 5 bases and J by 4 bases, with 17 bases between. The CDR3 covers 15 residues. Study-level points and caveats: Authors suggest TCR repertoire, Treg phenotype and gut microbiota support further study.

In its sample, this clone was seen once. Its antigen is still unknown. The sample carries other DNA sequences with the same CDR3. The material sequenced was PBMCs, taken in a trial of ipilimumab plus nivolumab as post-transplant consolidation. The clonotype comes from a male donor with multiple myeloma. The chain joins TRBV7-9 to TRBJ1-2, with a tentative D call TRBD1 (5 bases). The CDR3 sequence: CASSPLTARGYGYTF. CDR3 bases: TGTGCCAGCAGCCCCTTGACAGCTCGGGGCTATGGCTACACCTTC.